This T cell receptor (beta chain) appears in the sequencing data of a study of shared clonotypes between healthy human individuals. Generated by immunoSEQ multiplex PCR, the TCRdb table keeps only in-frame clones and is missing some. The table shows fewer than 1.4 million clones, with around 78% occurring only once. Partitioning of CD4+ cells yielded a CD45RA+ naive subset and a CD45RA-negative memory subset. Worth noting for this clone: Antigen unknown.

Study results and limitations: The study drew on few donors, limiting represented genetic and exposure-history diversity. Several donors held roughly 5% of naive CD4 clonotypes in common. Memory subsets generally showed lower estimated richness than naive subsets.

This receptor was identified in a man between 18 and 35 years old in good health. Some clones in this sample may be carry-over from other donors' samples. Material for sequencing was memory CD4+ T cells from PBMCs. Subset given: CD45RA-negative fraction.

The CDR3 protein is CASRSTRDTQYF. The CDR3 DNA reads as TGTGCCAGCAGGTCTACTAGGGATACGCAGTATTTT. The rearrangement joins TRBV6-5 to TRBJ2-3, with D perhaps matching TRBD2 (5 bases). Germline-derived CDR1 and CDR2 are MNHEY and SVGAGI. V was clipped by 6 bases and J by 6 bases, with 10 bases between them. The CDR3 spans 12 residues.